A single sample gave rise to the 15 T cell receptor beta chains below, sequenced in a study of regulatory T cells in long-lasting Graves disease (dated by TCRdb to about 2021). Libraries were built with multiplex PCR. This sample was sequenced with an Illumina HiSeq 4000. TCR beta libraries were built with iRepertoire HTBI primers and Arm-PCR amplification of CDR3 regions. The public reads were reprocessed in TCRdb via fastp at Q25 and MiXCR, keeping in-frame beta chains. Identical CDR3 protein sequences are pooled into one entry, listed with their most common genes and DNA. The sample table holds approximately 440,000 distinct CDR3 sequences, of which around 20% were seen once. Approximately 26% of the sample is in the top ten clones. The label giving this sample's time point can be read as: persistent/refractory GD, antithyroid drugs over 5 years with positive TRAb. For both TCR sequencing and RNA sequencing, RNA was extracted from PBMCs using TRIzol.

Sequences were derived from peripheral blood mononuclear cells (PBMCs), sampled when the disease was refractory, from a patient treated with antithyroid drugs. The receptors come from a female donor with Graves disease.

The CDR3 sequence: CASSPPGTSDQETQYF. DNA of the CDR3: TGTGCCAGCTCACCACCCGGGACTAGCGATCAAGAGACCCAGTACTTC. The chain has TRBV18 and TRBJ2-5; TRBD2 agrees at 10 bases. With 0 bases clipped from V and 2 bases from J, the junction kept 3 bases outside the gene matches. Germline V CDR1 and CDR2: KGHSH, LQKENI. This CDR3 is 16 amino acids long.

This clonotype was counted a few times. The chain carries TRBV12-3 or TRBV12-4 and TRBJ2-1; TRBD2 aligns across 11 bases. The CDR3 has 14 amino acids. Losses at the gene ends were 8 bases for V and 8 bases for J; bases not matched to a gene: 8. CDR3 residues: CASGYTSGSDEQFF. CDR3 in DNA: TGTGCCAGCGGATATACTAGCGGGAGTGATGAGCAGTTCTTC.

V and J are TRBV4-1 and TRBJ1-4; 10 nucleotides align to TRBD1. Germline V gives CDR1 MGHRA, CDR2 YSYEKL. With V trimmed by 0 bases and J by 10 bases, 5 bases remained unmatched. The CDR3 runs 15 residues. CDR3 bases: TGCGCCAGCAGCCAAGATGGGACAGGGGCCCGAAAACTGTTTTTT. This sequence encodes CASSQDGTGARKLFF.

The chain recombines TRBV29-1 with TRBJ2-2; 9 nucleotides match TRBD1. Germline trimming cut 7 bases from V and 7 bases from J; bases unmatched to any gene: 7. Germline values: CDR1 SQVTM, CDR2 ANQGSEA. The CDR3 has 13 residues. The CDR3 bases are TGCAGCGCGGACAGGGGTTTTAGCGGGGAGCTGTTTTTT. It yields the protein CSADRGFSGELFF.

This chain joins TRBV2 and TRBJ2-7; the match to TRBD2 covers 7 bases. The CDR3 runs to 14 residues. V lost 4 bases to trimming and J lost 6 bases; unmatched junction nucleotides: 9. In germline, CDR1 is SNHLY, CDR2 FYNNEI. This chain's CDR3 is CASSASLATTEQYF. CDR3 DNA sequence: TGTGCCAGCAGTGCGTCACTAGCGACGACCGAGCAGTACTTC.

This clonotype was counted between two and nine times. DNA of the CDR3: TGTGCCAGCAGTTACTTTGGGGTGTCCAAGCCTGAAGCTTTCTTT. Its translation is CASSYFGVSKPEAFF. The V and J genes are TRBV6-2 or TRBV6-3 and TRBJ1-1, with D unclear. Trimming stripped 1 base from V and 6 bases from J, with 15 bases between. This CDR3 is 15 amino acids long. Germline V gene lookup returns CDR1 MNHEY and CDR2 SVGEGT.

This clonotype has at least ten counts. This chain uses TRBV6-5 with TRBJ2-7; D gene uncertain. This CDR3 is 15 amino acids long. CDR1 is MNHEY, CDR2 SVGAGI, per germline. Trimming shortened V by 3 bases and J by 3 bases, and 15 bases separated the two germline ends. CDR3 loop: CASSYNPGQNYEQYF. CDR3 sequence (DNA): TGTGCCAGCAGTTATAACCCGGGCCAAAACTACGAGCAGTACTTC.

CDR3 nucleotides: TGTGCCAGCAGCTCGACACCGAGGAAGGGGGCCAACGTCCTGACTTTC. It yields the protein CASSSTPRKGANVLTF. The chain links TRBV11-2 to TRBJ2-6; unclear D gene. Germline assignment: CDR1 SGHAT and CDR2 FQNNGV. The CDR3 runs 16 residues. V gave up 4 bases and J gave up 4 bases, with 14 bases separating them. Filled out from reference TRBV11-2 and TRBJ2-6, the complete variable domain reads EAGVAQSPRYKIIEKRQSVAFWCNPISGHATLYWYQQILGQGPKLLIQFQNNGVVDDSQLPKDRFSAERLKGVDSTLKIQPAKLEDSAVYLCASSSTPRKGANVLTFGAGSRLTVL.

This clonotype was observed at least ten times. Here the CDR3 reads CASSNGTVTSYEQYF. The CDR3, as DNA: TGTGCCAGCAGCAACGGGACAGTGACCTCCTACGAGCAGTACTTC. This chain links TRBV11-2 with TRBJ2-7; TRBD1 agrees at 7 bases. J gave up 0 bases and V 5 bases, and 7 bases lay outside the gene matches. The germline V gene has CDR1 SGHAT and CDR2 FQNNGV. This CDR3 is built from 15 residues.

V and J are TRBV20-1 and TRBJ2-4, with 8 bases that match TRBD2. J gave up 9 bases and V 0 bases, and 10 bases lay outside the gene matches. The CDR3 is 15 amino acids. Germline CDR1 reads DFQATT; CDR2 reads SNEGSKA (reference sequence). DNA of the CDR3: TGCAGTGCTAGAGAAGAAGCGGGAGTTGGAAGCATTCAGTACTTC. It translates to CSAREEAGVGSIQYF.

The genes are TRBV6-1 and TRBJ1-5, with D possibly TRBD1 on 6 matching bases. Germline CDR1 MNHNS, CDR2 SASEGT. The CDR3 covers 15 residues. The V end was cut by 6 bases, the J end by 4 bases, with 16 bases between. The CDR3 here is CASSSSRQGNQPQHF. The CDR3 nucleotides are TGTGCCAGCAGCTCGAGTCGGCAGGGGAATCAGCCCCAGCATTTT.

CDR3 region: CSVRLQGGNTGELFF. CDR3 sequence (DNA): TGCAGCGTTCGGCTCCAGGGGGGTAACACCGGGGAGCTGTTTTTT. The chain is built from TRBV29-1 and TRBJ2-2, with D perhaps TRBD1 (7 bases). CDR1 and CDR2 from the germline V gene are SQVTM and ANQGSEA. The CDR3 is made up of 15 amino acids. V dropped 5 bases and J dropped 2 bases, with 15 bases sitting between them.

The V gene is TRBV6-5, the J gene TRBJ2-7, with 8 bases matching TRBD2. This CDR3 is built from 16 residues. Germline CDR1 reads MNHEY; CDR2 reads SVGAGI. J lost 2 bases, V lost 0 bases, and 6 bases had no gene match. The CDR3 DNA follows: TGTGCCAGCAGTTACTCCGGGACTAGTCTTCCCTACGAGCAGTACTTC. Protein sequence: CASSYSGTSLPYEQYF.

V and J are TRBV6-2 or TRBV6-3 and TRBJ1-2; tentative D call: TRBD1 (5 bases). The V end was cut by 4 bases, the J end by 4 bases, with 13 bases between. Germline-derived CDR1 and CDR2 are MNHEY and SVGEGT. The CDR3 is 14 residues long. CDR3 bases: TGTGCCAGCAGTTTACACCAGGGTACCTATGGCTACACCTTC. Protein sequence: CASSLHQGTYGYTF.

The chain couples TRBV7-2 to TRBJ2-2, with TRBD2 matching over 12 bases. This CDR3 contains 15 residues. V trimming: 1 base; J trimming: 7 bases; junction bases outside the gene matches: 1. The V gene's germline CDR1 is SGHTA and CDR2 FQGNSA. CDR3 protein: CASSLGGLAGGELFF. CDR3 sequence (DNA): TGTGCCAGCAGCTTAGGGGGACTAGCGGGCGGGGAGCTGTTTTTT. The whole variable domain, remainder taken from reference TRBV7-2 and TRBJ2-2, is GAGVSQSPSNKVTEKGKDVELRCDPISGHTALYWYRQSLGQGLEFLIYFQGNSAPDKSGLPSDRFSAERTGGSVSTLTIQRTQQEDSAVYLCASSLGGLAGGELFFGEGSRLTVL.